This is a list of T cell receptor beta chains from one sample in a study of T cell repertoires in cytomegalovirus infection. A single record per CDR3 protein comes from TCRdb applying MiXCR to the reads. The sample has 450,000 to 600,000 distinct CDR3 sequences; about 11% are singletons. Sequencing was done on a sample of PBMCs. The receptor set was obtained from a human donor in good health (CMV status not recorded). Some clones in this sample may be carry-over from other donors' samples. The CDR3 runs from the conserved cysteine through the conserved F or W. Each record gives: D gene, clone size, J gene, V gene, CDR3 protein, CDR3 DNA. The D gene is left open where the match is weak. Some rows mark clone size as missing; the rest say once, few, many or name a class of expanded clone.

. many TRBJ2-7 TRBV30 CAWSTGPYEQYF TGTGCCTGGAGTACGGGGCCCTACGAGCAGTACTTC
. few TRBJ2-7 TRBV5-1 CASSPNSGEQYF TGCGCCAGCAGCCCCAACAGTGGCGAGCAGTACTTC
TRBD1 . TRBJ1-1 TRBV18 CASSLAGGINTEAFF TGTGCCAGCTCACTCGCAGGGGGCATTAACACTGAAGCTTTCTTT
TRBD1 many TRBJ2-2 TRBV24-1 CATSPGQENTGELFF TGTGCCACCAGCCCGGGACAGGAGAACACCGGGGAGCTGTTTTTT
TRBD1 . TRBJ1-2 TRBV2 CARQGAGGYTF TGTGCCAGACAGGGGGCTGGCGGCTACACCTTC
TRBD1 many TRBJ2-7 TRBV7-3 CASSLTRDSHYEQYF TGTGCCAGCAGCTTGACCCGGGACAGCCACTACGAGCAGTACTTC
. many TRBJ1-6 TRBV10-3 CAISVAGETGSPLHF TGTGCCATCAGTGTAGCGGGGGAAACGGGTTCACCCCTCCACTTT
. many TRBJ2-7 TRBV28 CASSLTAAYEQYF TGTGCCAGCAGTTTAACAGCGGCCTACGAGCAGTACTTC
. few TRBJ2-7 TRBV7-9 CASSLAGTFEQYF TGTGCCAGCAGCTTAGCAGGGACGTTCGAGCAGTACTTC
. many TRBJ2-2 TRBV7-9 CASSRGSGTNGELFF TGTGCCAGCAGCCGCGGAAGCGGGACAAACGGGGAGCTGTTTTTT
TRBD1 many TRBJ1-4 TRBV7-3 CASSPQGARTNEKLFF TGTGCCAGCAGCCCACAGGGGGCGCGGACTAATGAAAAACTGTTTTTT
TRBD1 . TRBJ2-1 TRBV20-1 CSAREIRGTGAYNEQFF TGCAGTGCTAGAGAGATTCGAGGGACAGGGGCCTACAATGAGCAGTTCTTC
. . TRBJ1-1 TRBV12-3/TRBV12-4 CASRSFRDRRRSVNTEAFF TGTGCCAGCAGGAGCTTTCGCGACAGGCGAAGGTCCGTCAACACTGAAGCTTTCTTT
TRBD1 many TRBJ2-5 TRBV6-5 CASSYSTGKRETQYF TGTGCCAGCAGTTACTCGACAGGGAAGAGAGAGACCCAGTACTTC
. many TRBJ1-6 TRBV20-1 CSATESNSPLHF TGCAGTGCTACGGAGAGCAACTCACCCCTCCACTTT
TRBD1 many TRBJ2-1 TRBV9 CASSVEGQGAGNEQFF TGTGCCAGCAGCGTAGAGGGACAGGGGGCAGGCAATGAGCAGTTCTTC
. many TRBJ1-3 TRBV2 CASSLGDLGNTIYF TGTGCCAGCAGTTTAGGGGACCTGGGAAACACCATATATTTT
TRBD1 few TRBJ2-7 TRBV27 CASSGTGEDNEQYF TGTGCCAGCAGCGGGACAGGGGAAGACAACGAGCAGTACTTC
. many TRBJ2-2 TRBV29-1 CSVGGTLPGELFF TGCAGCGTCGGTGGGACGCTGCCCGGGGAGCTGTTTTTT
. . TRBJ2-3 TRBV14 CASSLQMGDTQYF TGTGCCAGCAGCCTTCAAATGGGAGATACGCAGTATTTT
. . TRBJ1-1 TRBV3-1 CASSQGGGQGEAFF TGTGCCAGCAGCCAAGGGGGGGGGCAGGGTGAAGCTTTCTTT
. few TRBJ1-2 TRBV19 CASREVARGYTF TGTGCCAGCAGGGAAGTGGCTCGTGGCTACACCTTC
TRBD2 few TRBJ2-1 TRBV4-1 CASSQVAGVREQFF TGCGCCAGCAGCCAAGTAGCGGGAGTTCGAGAGCAGTTCTTC
. many TRBJ1-6 TRBV11-2 CASSRAQVSPLHF TGTGCCAGCAGCCGGGCTCAGGTTTCACCCCTCCACTTT
TRBD1 . TRBJ1-1 TRBV19 CASRRGQGVGEAFF TGTGCCAGTAGGCGGGGACAGGGAGTCGGGGAAGCTTTCTTT
TRBD1 many TRBJ1-2 TRBV7-2 CASSFTGGAADGYTF TGTGCCAGCAGCTTTACAGGGGGCGCGGCTGATGGCTACACCTTC
. many TRBJ2-1 TRBV11-3 CASSFTRNNEQFF TGTGCCAGCAGCTTTACCCGAAACAATGAGCAGTTCTTC
TRBD2 many TRBJ2-7 TRBV4-2 CASSQEWASGLSSYEQYF TGTGCCAGCAGCCAGGAATGGGCTAGCGGGCTGAGCTCCTACGAGCAGTACTTC
. many TRBJ1-4 TRBV7-9 CASSSWTATNEKLFF TGTGCCAGCAGCTCTTGGACAGCAACTAATGAAAAACTGTTTTTT
. many TRBJ2-3 TRBV7-8 CASSLASTTDTQYF TGTGCCAGCAGCTTAGCGAGTACAACAGATACGCAGTATTTT
. . TRBJ2-7 TRBV28 CASSSPDSSSYEQYF TGTGCCAGCAGCTCCCCAGATTCTAGCTCCTACGAGCAGTACTTC